This T cell receptor beta chain came from a study of OX40 agonist ivuxolimab in advanced cancers. Regarding the study in general: The costimulatory receptor OX40 (CD134) was targeted by ivuxolimab, a fully human IgG2 agonistic monoclonal antibody. Intravenous ivuxolimab was administered to patients every 2 weeks at six dose levels: 0.01, 0.1, 0.3, 1.5, 3 and 10 mg/kg. Among the roughly 52 dose-escalation patients, about 19 had hepatocellular carcinoma, approximately 15 melanoma, 9 renal cell carcinoma and 9 head and neck cancer. In the dose-escalation cohort, 70% to 85% of patients were male, and the mean age was 60 years with a range of about 20 to 90. Prior anti-PD-1, anti-PD-L1 or anti-CTLA-4 therapy was permitted, and checkpoint inhibitors had been received by 40% to 50% of dose-escalation patients. Partial responses occurred in three dose-escalation patients: two with cutaneous melanoma and one with hepatocellular carcinoma. The purpose of peripheral TCRbeta sequencing was to test whether ivuxolimab changed TCR sequence diversity and led to clonal T-cell expansion. The paper covers the monotherapy dose-escalation part of the phase I ivuxolimab trial, which included N ≈ 52 patients. What the authors observed across the whole study: Antigen specificity was not determined for the clonally expanded peripheral T cells. Clonal expansion of both CD4+ and CD8+ blood T cells was observed from baseline to week 6 at doses 0.1 to 3.0 mg/kg. Low levels of normalized T-cell clonal expansion were also seen in some patients who did not respond. In partial responders in the 0.1-3.0 mg/kg groups, normalized peripheral clonal expansion was found to be among the lowest, especially among CD8+ T cells. On average, CD8+ T cells showed more expanded clones than CD4+ T cells after ivuxolimab.

Patients with a history of autoimmune disease or receiving systemic immunosuppression were excluded from the trial. Peripheral blood for TCR sequencing was collected from all dose cohorts at baseline, on cycle 4 day 1, and on cycle 7 day 1. The samples were taken from a phase I, first-in-human, multicenter, open-label dose-escalation trial of ivuxolimab. Adults with locally advanced or metastatic melanoma, renal cell carcinoma, hepatocellular carcinoma or head and neck squamous cell carcinoma were enrolled in the trial. Before TCR sequencing, CD4+ and CD8+ T cells were separately sorted from peripheral blood. For CDR1 and CDR2, the germline V gene lists MGHRA and YSYEKL. Reading from cysteine to phenylalanine, the CDR3 counts 14 amino acids. The CDR3 DNA has 42 bases and is translated from base 1. The V end loses 1 base and the J end loses 4 bases, and a stretch of 10 bases separates them. A word on this clone: Its antigen has not been determined. Per-nucleotide qualities are absent, and no much larger clonotype sits a single base away.

Genomic DNA was extracted from sorted cells for sequencing of the TCRbeta CDR3 region. TCRbeta CDR3 regions were sequenced using the immunoSEQ Assay. The table was pulled from immuneACCESS by TCRdb, which kept in-frame rearrangements only. Such tables lose some clones; where checked, under half of the loss comes from unresolved V genes, and the rest has no known cause. The sample yields some 90,000 clones; around 90% were counted once. The top ten clones comprise 0.3% to 0.35% of the sample. Recombination connected TRBV4-1 to TRBJ1-2; TRBD1 is possibly the D segment (5 matching bases). This TCR derives from an adult with an advanced solid tumor such as melanoma, head and neck, liver or kidney cancer. Sequenced here: CD4+ or CD8+ T cells sorted from blood, sampled in a trial of the OX40 agonist ivuxolimab. The DNA is TGCGCCAGCAGCCAAGGGGACGGGATCTATGGCTACACCTTC. It codes for CASSQGDGIYGYTF.